Listed below are T cell receptor beta chains from one sample, sequenced in a study of T cell clonotyping in hematopoietic cell transplantation. Only in-frame clones appear in the TCRdb table, and some are missing; sequencing was by immunoSEQ multiplex PCR. Of roughly 6,400 clones in the sample, nearly 98% are singletons; the top ten hold around 16%. The material sequenced was peripheral blood mononuclear cells, taken before stem cell transplant. These receptors came from a man between 70 and 80 years old with acute myeloid leukemia. Some clones in this sample may be carry-over from other donors' samples. The CDR3 runs from the conserved cysteine through the conserved F or W. Some rows mark clone size as missing; the rest say once, few, many or name a class of expanded clone.

J,V,size,length,CDR3
TRBJ2-3,TRBV4-1,-,19,CASSQVSQSGPLFTDTQYF
TRBJ2-2,TRBV6-5,-,15,CASTHYQGNTGELFF
TRBJ1-1,TRBV29-1,-,13,CSVDRELGTEAFF
TRBJ2-7,TRBV19,-,14,CASSSQGVTYEQYF
TRBJ2-3,TRBV4-3,once,15,CASSQGSGSADTQYF
TRBJ1-5,TRBV19,-,18,CASSPGPTRGLSNQPQHF
TRBJ1-6,TRBV7-2,-,14,CASSLGQGGSPLHF
TRBJ1-4,TRBV10-3,-,15,CAISESDRGFEKLFF
TRBJ2-6,TRBV30,-,13,CAWSRSGANVLTF
TRBJ2-7,TRBV11-3,-,15,CASRPGLEGSYEQYF
TRBJ2-7,TRBV5-1,-,15,CASSAPETVSYEQYF
TRBJ2-7,TRBV5-4,-,12,CASSPRTEEQYF
TRBJ1-1,TRBV10-3,-,13,CAISPSGNTEAFF
TRBJ2-7,TRBV9,-,13,CASSVFSGQPQYF
TRBJ2-2,TRBV6-5,-,14,CASSYVRNTGELFF
TRBJ1-2,TRBV30,-,15,CAWSVGAGRIEGYTF
TRBJ2-7,TRBV19,-,16,CASSTPGQGPVYEQYF
TRBJ1-2,TRBV11-2,-,14,CASSLDSQAGGYTF
TRBJ2-7,TRBV5-4,-,16,CASSLGLAGDAYEQYF
TRBJ2-7,TRBV9,-,15,CASSAQGGLTYEQYF
TRBJ1-2,TRBV9,-,13,CASSVEGIYGYTF
TRBJ1-1,TRBV7-8,once,15,CASSPSGQGWTEAFF
TRBJ1-2,TRBV6-4,-,14,CASSDSREGYGYTF
TRBJ2-5,TRBV5-1,-,14,CASSSGLAGETQYF
TRBJ1-4,TRBV6-1,-,15,CASRPPGTGEEKLFF
TRBJ2-7,TRBV11-3,-,15,CASSRRQGEGPEQYF
TRBJ2-5,TRBV5-8,-,15,CASSLGAAGQETQYF
TRBJ1-5,TRBV19,-,16,CASTMGTGGNNQPQHF
TRBJ1-2,TRBV5-4,-,14,CASSLVTVNYGYTF
TRBJ1-5,TRBV5-1,-,13,CASSWDPNQPQHF
TRBJ2-7,TRBV10-3,-,15,CAISERRGTGDEQYF
TRBJ1-2,TRBV4-2,-,15,CASSQEVGQGFGYTF
TRBJ2-2,TRBV5-1,-,16,CASSVGLSGGTGELFF
TRBJ2-3,TRBV10-3,-,16,CAITTGLAGGTDTQYF
TRBJ2-7,TRBV19,-,15,CASSPPRGRPDEQYF
TRBJ2-1,TRBV6-5,-,15,CASLLRQGVMDEQFF
TRBJ2-7,TRBV19,-,13,CASSIGTDYEQYF
TRBJ2-7,TRBV19,-,12,CASRSFLNEQYF
TRBJ1-4,TRBV6-1,-,16,CASSDRGTATNEKLFF
TRBJ1-2,TRBV11-2,once,15,CASSSGQAFNYGYTF